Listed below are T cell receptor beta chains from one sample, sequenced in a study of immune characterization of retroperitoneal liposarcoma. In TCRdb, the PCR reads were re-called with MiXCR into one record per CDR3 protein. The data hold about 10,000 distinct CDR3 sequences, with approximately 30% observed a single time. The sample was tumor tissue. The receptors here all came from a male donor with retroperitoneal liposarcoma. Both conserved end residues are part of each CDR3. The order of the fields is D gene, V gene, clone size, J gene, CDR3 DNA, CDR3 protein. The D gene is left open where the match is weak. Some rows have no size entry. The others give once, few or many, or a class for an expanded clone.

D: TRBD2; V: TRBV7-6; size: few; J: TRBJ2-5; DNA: TGTGCCAGCAGCTTAGAGTCCGGGACTAGCGGGGTTTTGGGTGAGCAGTACTTC; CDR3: CASSLESGTSGVLGEQYF
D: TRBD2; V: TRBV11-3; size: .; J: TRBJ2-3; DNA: TGTGCCAGCAGCCGAACGGGACTAGCGCAGTATTTT; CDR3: CASSRTGLAQYF
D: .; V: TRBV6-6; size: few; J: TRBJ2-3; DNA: TGTGCCAGCAGTTACTCCCCTGCTTCCCCGCCAGATACGCAGTATTTT; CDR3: CASSYSPASPPDTQYF
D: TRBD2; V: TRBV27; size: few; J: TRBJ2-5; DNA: TGTGCCAGCAGTTTCCCCGGGACTAGCGGCAATGAGCAGTACTTC; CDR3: CASSFPGTSGNEQYF
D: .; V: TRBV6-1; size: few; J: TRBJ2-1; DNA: TGTGCCAGCAGCCCGGACGGGCTTCGGTCCTACGAGCAGTTCTTC; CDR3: CASSPDGLRSYEQFF
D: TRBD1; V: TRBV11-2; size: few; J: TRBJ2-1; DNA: TGTGCCAGCAGCTTAAGTGGGACAGGGAGCTACGAGCAGTTCTTC; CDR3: CASSLSGTGSYEQFF
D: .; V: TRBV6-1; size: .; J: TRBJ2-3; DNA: TGTGCCAGCACTGTGGACAGCACAGATACGCAGTATTTT; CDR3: CASTVDSTDTQYF
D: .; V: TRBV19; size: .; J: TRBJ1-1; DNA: TGTGCCAGTAGGTTTGGGGGAGAGGACACTGAAGCTTTCTTT; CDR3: CASRFGGEDTEAFF
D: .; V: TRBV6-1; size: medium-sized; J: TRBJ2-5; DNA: TGTGCCAGCAGTTATAACCAAGAGACCCAGTACTTC; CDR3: CASSYNQETQYF
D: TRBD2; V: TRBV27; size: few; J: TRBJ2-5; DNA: TGTGCCAGCAGTTGGCGGGAGGGTTGGGAGCAGTACTTC; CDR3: CASSWREGWEQYF
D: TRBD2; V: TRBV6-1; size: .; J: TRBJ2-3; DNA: TGTGCCAGCAGTGGCGGGAGCTCCTACGAGCAGTATTTT; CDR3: CASSGGSSYEQYF
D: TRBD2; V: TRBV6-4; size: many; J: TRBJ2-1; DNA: TGTGCCAGCAGTGGAGCTAGCGGGGAGGCCTACAATGAGCAGTTCTTC; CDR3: CASSGASGEAYNEQFF
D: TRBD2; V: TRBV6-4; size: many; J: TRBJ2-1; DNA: TGTGCCAGCAGCCGGGGACTAGCGGGAGGGCCGGGTGAGCAGTTCTTC; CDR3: CASSRGLAGGPGEQFF
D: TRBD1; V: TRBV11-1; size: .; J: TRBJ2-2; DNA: TGTGCCAGCAGCTCCCGACAGGGGGGAGGCACCGGGGAGCTGTTTTTT; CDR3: CASSSRQGGGTGELFF
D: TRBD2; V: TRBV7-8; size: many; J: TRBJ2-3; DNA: TGTGCCAGCAGAATAGCGGGAGGGCCAGATACGCAGTATTTT; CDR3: CASRIAGGPDTQYF
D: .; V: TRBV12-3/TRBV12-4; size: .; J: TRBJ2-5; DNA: TGTGCCAGCAGCCGTTCGGGGCAGCAGACCCAGTACTTC; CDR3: CASSRSGQQTQYF
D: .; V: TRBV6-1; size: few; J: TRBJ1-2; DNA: TGTGCCAGCAGACGGGAAGCTAACTATGGCTACACCTTC; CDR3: CASRREANYGYTF
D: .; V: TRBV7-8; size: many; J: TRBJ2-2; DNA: TGTGCCAGCAGCTCAACCTCCTCCGGGGGAAAAACCGGGGAGCTGTTTTTT; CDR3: CASSSTSSGGKTGELFF
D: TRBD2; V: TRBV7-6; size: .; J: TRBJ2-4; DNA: TGTGCTAGCAGCTTCGGACTAGCGGGAGGGAGAAATGAGCAGTACTTC; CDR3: CASSFGLAGGRNEQYF
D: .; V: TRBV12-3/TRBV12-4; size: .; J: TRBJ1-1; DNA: TGTGCCAGCAGTTTGGGAGGGTTGAACACTGAAGCTTTCTTT; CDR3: CASSLGGLNTEAFF
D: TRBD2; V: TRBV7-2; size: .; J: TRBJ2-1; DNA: TGTGCCAGCAGCTCCGGCGGGGGGTCAGGGAATGAGCAGTTCTTC; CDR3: CASSSGGGSGNEQFF
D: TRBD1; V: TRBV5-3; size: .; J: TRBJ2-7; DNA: TGTGCCAGCAGCTCGCCGGGACAGGGTGTCTACGAGCAGTACTTC; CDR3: CASSSPGQGVYEQYF
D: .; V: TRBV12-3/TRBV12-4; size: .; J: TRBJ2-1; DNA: TGTGCCAGCAAAGTGGAACCCCGGAGTACCCCAGAGACCCAGTTCTTC; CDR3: CASKVEPRSTPETQFF
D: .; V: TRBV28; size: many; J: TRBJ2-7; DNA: TGTGCCAGCATCCAGAGAGGGATTTTAAGGTACGAGCAGTACTTC; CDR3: CASIQRGILRYEQYF
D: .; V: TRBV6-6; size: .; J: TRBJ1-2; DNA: TGTGCCAGCAGTTACCGATTCAGGGAAGGCTACACCTTC; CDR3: CASSYRFREGYTF
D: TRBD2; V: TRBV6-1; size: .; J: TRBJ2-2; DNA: TGTGCCAGCAGTGAATTTCTAGCGGGAGGGCGAACCGGGGAGCTGTTTTTT; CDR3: CASSEFLAGGRTGELFF
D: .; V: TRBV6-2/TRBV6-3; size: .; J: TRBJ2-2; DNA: TGTGCCAGCAGGGGGGGCCCCCCGGACACCGGGGAGCTGTTTTTT; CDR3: CASRGGPPDTGELFF
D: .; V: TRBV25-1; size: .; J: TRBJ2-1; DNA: TGTGCCAGCAGTAAGGCGGGTCACGAAAGGGTGAATGAGCAGTTCTTC; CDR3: CASSKAGHERVNEQFF
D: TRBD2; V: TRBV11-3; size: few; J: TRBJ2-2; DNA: TGTGCCAGCAGCTTTTCGGGACTAGCGGAAAACACCGGGGAGCTGTTTTTT; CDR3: CASSFSGLAENTGELFF
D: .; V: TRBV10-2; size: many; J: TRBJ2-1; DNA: TGCGCCAGCAGCGGTGACTCAGGCGGGGCAGAGACCCAGTTCTTC; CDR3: CASSGDSGGAETQFF
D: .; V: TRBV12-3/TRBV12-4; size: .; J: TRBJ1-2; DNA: TGTGCCAGCAGTTTGGGAGGTCTGAGGAATGATGGCTACACCTTC; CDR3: CASSLGGLRNDGYTF
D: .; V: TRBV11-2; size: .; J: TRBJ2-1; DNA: TGTGCCAGCAGCTTAGGAATTCGAGGAGACGGTCGGGAGACCCAGTTCTTC; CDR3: CASSLGIRGDGRETQFF
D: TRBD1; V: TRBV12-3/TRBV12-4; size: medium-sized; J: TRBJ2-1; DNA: TGTGCCAGCAGTTTCCTTTTGACTACCGGACAGGGGGTATACAATGAGCAGTTCTTC; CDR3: CASSFLLTTGQGVYNEQFF
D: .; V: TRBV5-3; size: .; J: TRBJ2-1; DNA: TGTGCCAGCAGCTTGGGCTTGAGGGGCGGAGAGCAGTTCTTC; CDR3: CASSLGLRGGEQFF
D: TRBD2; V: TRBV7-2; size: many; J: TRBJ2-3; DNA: TGTGCCAGCAGCTTCCCCGGGGGGAGCACAGATACGCAGTATTTT; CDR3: CASSFPGGSTDTQYF
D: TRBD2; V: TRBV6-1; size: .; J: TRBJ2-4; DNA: TGTGCCAGCAGCCCCCGGCTAGCGGGAGATGAGCAGTACTTC; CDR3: CASSPRLAGDEQYF
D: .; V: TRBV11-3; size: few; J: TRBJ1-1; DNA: TGTGCCAGCAGCTTGGATTCCCGTTTGAACGCTGAAGCTTTCTTT; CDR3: CASSLDSRLNAEAFF
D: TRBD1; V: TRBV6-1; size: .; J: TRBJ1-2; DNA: TGTGCCAGCAGTGAAAACAGGGGGCGGAATGGCTACACCTTC; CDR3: CASSENRGRNGYTF
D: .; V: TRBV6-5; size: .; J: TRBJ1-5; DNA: TGTGCCAGCAGTTACACGGGGAATCAGCCCCAGCATTTT; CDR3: CASSYTGNQPQHF
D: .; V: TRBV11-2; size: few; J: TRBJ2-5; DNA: TGTGCCAGCAGCCTCAATCCTCAAGAGACCCAGTACTTC; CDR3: CASSLNPQETQYF
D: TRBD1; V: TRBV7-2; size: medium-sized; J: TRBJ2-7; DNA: TGTGCCAGCAGCTTAGATACAGGGGGGTACAATGAGCAGTACTTC; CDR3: CASSLDTGGYNEQYF
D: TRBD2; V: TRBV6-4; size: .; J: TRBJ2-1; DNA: TGTGCCAGCAGCGTAGCGGGGGGCACACACAATGAGCAGTTCTTC; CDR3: CASSVAGGTHNEQFF
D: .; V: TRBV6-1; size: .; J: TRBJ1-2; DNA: TGTGCCAGCAATATCGCGGCAACTAACTATGGCTACACCTTC; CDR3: CASNIAATNYGYTF
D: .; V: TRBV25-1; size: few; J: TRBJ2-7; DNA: TGTGCCAGCAGTAAGGGGGAGGGCTACAATGAGCAGTACTTC; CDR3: CASSKGEGYNEQYF
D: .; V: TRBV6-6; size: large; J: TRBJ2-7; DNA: TGTGCCAGCAGTTACGCCGACTTCCGGTGGAACGAGCAGTACTTC; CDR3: CASSYADFRWNEQYF
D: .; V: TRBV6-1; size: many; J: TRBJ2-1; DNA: TGTGCCAGCAGTGAAGAGAGGGGAGAGACCCAGTTCTTC; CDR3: CASSEERGETQFF
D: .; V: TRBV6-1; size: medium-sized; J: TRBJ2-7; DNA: TGTGCCAGCAGTGAAGCGCCAGGTCCCCCCAAAGAGCAGTACTTC; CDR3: CASSEAPGPPKEQYF
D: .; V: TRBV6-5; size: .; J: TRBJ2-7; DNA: TGTGCCAGCAGATACGGGACGGATGTTTACGAGCAGTACTTC; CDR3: CASRYGTDVYEQYF
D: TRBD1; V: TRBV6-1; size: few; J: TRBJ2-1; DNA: TGTGCCAGCAGTTACGGACAGGGGGCCTACGAGCAGTTCTTC; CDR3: CASSYGQGAYEQFF
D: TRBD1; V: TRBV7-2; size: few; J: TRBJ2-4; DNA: TGTGCCAGCACCACCCCGGGACAGGGGAGGGACATTCAGTACTTC; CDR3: CASTTPGQGRDIQYF
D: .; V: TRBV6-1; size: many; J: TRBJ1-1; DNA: TGTGCCAGCACAACACGCTCTCAAGCTTTCTTT; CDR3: CASTTRSQAFF
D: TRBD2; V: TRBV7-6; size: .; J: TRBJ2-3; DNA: TGTGCCAGCAGCTTAGAAGGTAGCGGGAGCGAGCAGTATTTT; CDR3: CASSLEGSGSEQYF
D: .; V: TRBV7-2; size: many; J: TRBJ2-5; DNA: TGTGCCAGCAGCTTGGAGACCCAGTACTTC; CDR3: CASSLETQYF
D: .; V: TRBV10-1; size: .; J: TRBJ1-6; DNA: TGCGCCAGCAGTGAAGGGGGGACACTTCTTAATTCACCCCTCCACTTT; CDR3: CASSEGGTLLNSPLHF
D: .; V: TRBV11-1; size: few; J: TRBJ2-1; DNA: TGTGCCAGCAGCTTGGTGATAGGGCATTACGAGCAGTTCTTC; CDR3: CASSLVIGHYEQFF
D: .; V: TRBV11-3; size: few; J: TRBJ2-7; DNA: TGTGCCAGCAGCTTAGATTCCCCCAGCGAGCAGTACTTC; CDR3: CASSLDSPSEQYF
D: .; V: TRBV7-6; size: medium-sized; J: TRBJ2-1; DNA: TGTGCCAGCAGCTTAGGCAGGGGATTCTCCTACGAGCAGTTCTTC; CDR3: CASSLGRGFSYEQFF
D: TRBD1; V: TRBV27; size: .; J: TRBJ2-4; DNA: TGTGCCAGCAGACGCCCGGGACAGGGTGGTGAGCAGTACTTC; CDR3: CASRRPGQGGEQYF
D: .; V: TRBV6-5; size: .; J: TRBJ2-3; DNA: TGTGCCAGCAGGCTACAGGGACTGGGAGATACGCAGTATTTT; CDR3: CASRLQGLGDTQYF